These 9 T cell receptor beta chains came from one sample sequenced in a study of shared clonotypes between healthy human individuals. Cells designated naive CD8 were CD45RO-negative and were positively selected for CCR7, with terminally differentiated effector memory CD45RA+ cells excluded. Repertoires were generated with immunoSEQ multiplex PCR, while TCRdb's copy carries only in-frame clones and drops some. The sample has millions of clones, less than 95% seen once. What was sequenced was naive CD8+ T cells sorted from blood. These receptor sequences come from a man between 18 and 35 years old in good health.

Of note for this clone: Within the sample, other DNA sequences also encode this same CDR3. V usage is TRBV6-5 and J usage is TRBJ1-1; D may be TRBD1 (6 bases). Per the germline V gene, CDR1 is MNHEY and CDR2 is SVGAGI. V was shortened by 5 bases and J by 1 base, with 11 bases between the two germline ends. The CDR3 extends over 14 amino acids. The CDR3 sequence is CASSPQGWNTEAFF. In nucleotides, the CDR3 is TGTGCCAGCAGTCCCCAGGGGTGGAACACTGAAGCTTTCTTT.

The rearrangement joins TRBV19 to TRBJ1-6; D unclear. The germline V gene has CDR1 LNHDA and CDR2 SQIVND (reference sequence). The V and J ends lost 8 bases and 7 bases respectively, with 6 bases between them. The CDR3 length is 11 residues. As DNA, the CDR3 is TGTGCCAGTTGGGCCAATTCACCCCTCCACTTT. It is translated as CASWANSPLHF.

This chain links TRBV5-6 with TRBJ2-5; no firm D call. The germline CDR1 and CDR2 sequences are SGHDT and YYEEEE. V lost 4 bases and J 4 bases, leaving 11 bases between the germline ends. The CDR3 contains 13 residues. The chain's CDR3 is CASSLLPLETQYF. DNA of the CDR3: TGTGCCAGCAGCCTCCTCCCGTTAGAGACCCAGTACTTC.

The chain combines TRBV4-3 with TRBJ2-6; D is undetermined. The CDR3 covers 18 residues. The V end lost 0 bases, the J end lost 0 bases, and 12 bases lay between the germline ends. Germline V gene sequence: CDR1 LGHNA, CDR2 YSLEER. CDR3 in amino acids: CASSQDGYSPSGANVLTF. The CDR3 DNA sequence: TGCGCCAGCAGCCAAGATGGCTACTCTCCCTCTGGGGCCAACGTCCTGACTTTC.

The chain employs TRBV5-8 and TRBJ1-2, with D possibly being TRBD1 (6 bases). The CDR3 is 13 amino acids. CDR1 SGHTS and CDR2 YDEGEE come from the germline V gene. V was shortened by 4 bases and J by 2 bases, with 9 bases between the two germline ends. The CDR3 region has the DNA TGTGCCAGCAGCAGGGGGTTCAACTATGGCTACACCTTC. The encoded protein is CASSRGFNYGYTF.

The chain links TRBV25-1 to TRBJ1-1; weak D call: TRBD1 (5 bases). Trimming took off 4 bases at V and 7 bases at J, with 13 bases between the two ends. CDR1 MGHDK and CDR2 SYGVNS come from the germline V gene. The CDR3 covers 13 residues. The CDR3 is CASSVRSGLEAFF. For the CDR3, the DNA is TGTGCCAGCAGTGTGAGGTCGGGACTTGAAGCTTTCTTT. Complete variable domain (other parts from reference TRBV25-1 and TRBJ1-1): EADIYQTPRYLVIGTGKKITLECSQTMGHDKMYWYQQDPGMELHLIHYSYGVNSTEKGDLSSESTVSRIRTEHFPLTLESARPSHTSQYLCASSVRSGLEAFFGQGTRLTVV.

The V call is TRBV5-1, the J call TRBJ2-1; TRBD2 matches 8 bases. V dropped 4 bases and J dropped 6; count of bases not matched to a gene: 3. Germline CDR1 is SGHRS and CDR2 is YFSETQ. The CDR3 length is 13 residues. CDR3 nucleotides: TGCGCCAGCAGCGTCGGACTAGCCAATGAGCAGTTCTTC. Residues: CASSVGLANEQFF.

Worth noting for this clone: The same CDR3 arises from other DNA sequences in this sample as well. V and J are TRBV27 and TRBJ2-7; D is possibly TRBD2 (7 bases). V was cut by 3 bases and J by 4 bases, with 13 bases left in between. CDR3 length: 14 residues. The germline V gene has CDR1 MNHEY and CDR2 SMNVEV (reference sequence). The DNA of the CDR3 is TGTGCCAGCAGTTTGGGCGGGGGCTATTACGAGCAGTACTTC. Translation gives CASSLGGGYYEQYF.

The V and J genes are TRBV7-9 and TRBJ2-6, with no clear D. CDR1 and CDR2 from the germline V gene are SEHNR and FQNEAQ (reference sequence). The CDR3 sequence is 14 residues long. The V and J ends lost 1 base and 3 bases respectively, with 4 bases between them. The CDR3 sequence: CASSLGVGANVLTF. Here the CDR3 DNA reads TGTGCCAGCAGCTTAGGGGTTGGGGCCAACGTCCTGACTTTC.